This TCR beta chain was retrieved from a study of blood T cell repertoires in COVID-19. Methods used by the authors: The assay estimated nucleated cells by amplifying reference gene primers. TCRdb's copy holds only in-frame clones and misses some; the assay was immunoSEQ multiplex PCR. The V and J calls and clone size are taken from that table; D and trimming were inferred from the DNA. The sample comprises approximately 98,000 clones, more than 65% of which are singletons, and roughly 10% rests with the top ten. The junction had 8 bases not matched to a gene; V was cut back by 5 bases and J by 1 base. The CDR3 runs to 16 residues. The germline gives CDR1 MNHEY, CDR2 SMNVEV (reference sequence).

The V gene is TRBV27, the J gene TRBJ2-5; 9 bases are a match to TRBD1. The sequence came from a woman over 75 with acute or convalescent COVID-19. Sequences were obtained from peripheral blood. The CDR3 DNA is TGTGCCAGCAGTAACCGGGACAGGGCGGGCCAAGAGACCCAGTACTTC. As protein: CASSNRDRAGQETQYF.